Listed here are 15 T cell receptor beta chains from one sample, sequenced in a study of blood T cell repertoires in COVID-19. The method was immunoSEQ multiplex PCR; TCRdb's version includes in-frame clones alone and lacks a portion of them. The table lists some 72,000 clones, 70% to 90% of them singletons. Material: peripheral blood. The source is a middle-aged man with active COVID-19.

The rearrangement uses TRBV12-3 or TRBV12-4 and TRBJ1-4; no definite D call. The CDR3 length is 13 residues. Trimming left V 4 bases short and J 0 bases short, with 3 bases between. CDR3 loop: CASSYTTNEKLFF. CDR3 nucleotide sequence: TGTGCCAGCAGTTACACAACTAATGAAAAACTGTTTTTT.

The J gene is TRBJ2-4, the V gene TRBV27; a weak D match, TRBD1 (6 bases). This CDR3 has 16 residues. V lost 1 base and J lost 4, with 14 bases in between. From germline, CDR1 is MNHEY and CDR2 SMNVEV (reference sequence). The chain's CDR3 is CASSLFFGQGKNIQYF. As DNA, the CDR3 is TGTGCCAGCAGTTTATTTTTCGGGCAGGGGAAAAACATTCAGTACTTC.

The gene calls are TRBV3-1 (or the pseudogene TRBV3-2) and TRBJ1-1; D might be TRBD1 (5 bases). The V gene lost 6 bases and the J gene lost 4 bases, with 18 bases spanning the gap. Germline V CDR1 and CDR2: LGHDT, YNNKEL (reference sequence). The CDR3 has 15 residues. The CDR3 DNA reads as TGTGCCAGCAGGCGGGTCGGGGGAGGAGGCACTGAAGCTTTCTTT. Protein product: CASRRVGGGGTEAFF.

CDR3 loop: CASRDSNTEAFF. CDR3 coding DNA: TGTGCCAGCAGAGACAGCAACACTGAAGCTTTCTTT. This chain links TRBV6-6 with TRBJ1-1; D perhaps matches TRBD1 (5 bases). Trimming shortened V by 6 bases and J by 2 bases, and 7 bases separated the two germline ends. This CDR3 spans 12 amino acids. The germline gives CDR1 MNHNY, CDR2 SVGAGI (reference sequence).

J is TRBJ2-7 and V is TRBV4-2, with 10 bases fitting TRBD2. CDR1 LGHNA and CDR2 YNFKEQ come from the germline V gene. CDR3 size: 16 residues. Trimming took 3 bases from V and 5 from J; bases not matched to a gene: 10. Here the CDR3 DNA reads TGTGCCAGCAGCCAGCATACCCGAGCGGGGGGGAACGAGCAGTACTTC. The encoded protein is CASSQHTRAGGNEQYF.

This chain links TRBV3-1 (or the pseudogene TRBV3-2) with TRBJ1-1; the D is unclear. The V gene's germline CDR1 is LGHDT and CDR2 YNNKEL (reference sequence). Trimming took off 1 base at V and 8 bases at J, with 8 bases between the two ends. CDR3 size: 12 residues. The CDR3 DNA is TGTGCCAGCAGCCAAGGACGGAGCGAAGCTTTCTTT. This encodes CASSQGRSEAFF.

J is TRBJ2-1 and V is TRBV6-5, with TRBD2 matching 11 bases. J lost 9 bases, V lost 6 bases, and 1 base had no gene match. There are 12 residues in the CDR3. Germline lookup yields CDR1 MNHEY and CDR2 SVGAGI. In nucleotides, the CDR3 is TGTGCCAGCAGGGGACTAGCGGCTGAGCAGTTCTTC. Its translation is CASRGLAAEQFF.

The chain couples TRBV5-1 to TRBJ2-3; TRBD1 agrees at 8 bases. The V gene end was trimmed by 4 bases and the J gene end by 0 bases; junction bases not matched to a gene: 7. Per the germline V gene, CDR1 is SGHRS and CDR2 is YFSETQ. The CDR3 is made up of 16 amino acids. The CDR3 DNA reads as TGCGCCAGCAGCGGAGGACAGGGAACGAGCACAGATACGCAGTATTTT. Translation gives CASSGGQGTSTDTQYF.

The chain combines TRBV11-2 with TRBJ2-5; possible D gene TRBD1, 6 bases. CDR3 length: 14 residues. V was clipped by 1 base and J by 1 base, with 7 bases between them. CDR1 and CDR2 from the germline V gene are SGHAT and FQNNGV. CDR3 amino acids: CASSLGTVQETQYF. CDR3 sequence (DNA): TGTGCCAGCAGCTTAGGGACAGTCCAAGAGACCCAGTACTTC.

This chain joins TRBV5-1 and TRBJ2-3; TRBD2 aligns across 11 bases. The germline V gene encodes CDR1 SGHRS and CDR2 YFSETQ. CDR3 length equals 17 residues. Losses at the gene ends were 4 bases for V and 3 bases for J; bases not matched to a gene: 10. The CDR3 region has the DNA TGCGCCAGCAGCCTTAGCGGGAGGGCCGGGTGGACAGATACGCAGTATTTT. Translation gives CASSLSGRAGWTDTQYF.

This chain connects TRBV7-9 to TRBJ2-5; D possibly corresponds to TRBD1 (7 bases). Trimming removed 1 base at V and 5 bases at J, with 11 bases between. Germline CDR1 and CDR2: SEHNR and FQNEAQ (reference sequence). This CDR3 is built from 14 residues. The CDR3 region has the DNA TGTGCCAGCAGCTTAGGTGCAGGGGGGGAGACCCAGTACTTC. It is translated as CASSLGAGGETQYF.

The gene calls are TRBV7-2 and TRBJ1-2, with no clear D. Germline CDR1 SGHTA, CDR2 FQGNSA. There are 13 residues in the CDR3. Deletions cut 0 bases from V and 8 bases from J, with 10 bases between. The CDR3, as DNA: TGTGCCAGCAGCTTAGCGGCGGTTGGGGGCTACACCTTC. Translation gives CASSLAAVGGYTF.

This clone is deemed medium-sized. The rearrangement joins TRBV5-6 to TRBJ2-1, with D uncertain. The germline gives CDR1 SGHDT, CDR2 YYEEEE. This CDR3 contains 18 residues. Trimming left V 1 base short and J 3 bases short, with 20 bases between. The DNA of the CDR3 is TGTGCCAGCAGCTTGTCGGCGAGCGACGCCCGCTACTACAATGAGCAGTTCTTC. It yields the protein CASSLSASDARYYNEQFF.

This sequence joins TRBV6-6 and TRBJ2-3, with no clear D. CDR3 length: 13 amino acids. Germline CDR1 is MNHNY and CDR2 is SVGAGI (reference sequence). V lost 7 bases and J lost 1, with 9 bases in between. The CDR3 sequence: CASNPAGTDTQYF. DNA for the CDR3: TGTGCCAGCAACCCGGCGGGCACAGATACGCAGTATTTT.

The chain carries TRBV7-3 and TRBJ2-7, with 7 bases lining up with TRBD1. The V and J ends lost 2 bases and 2 bases, in that order; junction bases with no gene match: 6. The germline gives CDR1 SGHTA, CDR2 FQGTGA. This CDR3 is 15 amino acids long. The CDR3 protein is CASSLQGVPPYEQYF. DNA of the CDR3: TGTGCCAGCAGCTTACAGGGGGTTCCGCCCTACGAGCAGTACTTC.